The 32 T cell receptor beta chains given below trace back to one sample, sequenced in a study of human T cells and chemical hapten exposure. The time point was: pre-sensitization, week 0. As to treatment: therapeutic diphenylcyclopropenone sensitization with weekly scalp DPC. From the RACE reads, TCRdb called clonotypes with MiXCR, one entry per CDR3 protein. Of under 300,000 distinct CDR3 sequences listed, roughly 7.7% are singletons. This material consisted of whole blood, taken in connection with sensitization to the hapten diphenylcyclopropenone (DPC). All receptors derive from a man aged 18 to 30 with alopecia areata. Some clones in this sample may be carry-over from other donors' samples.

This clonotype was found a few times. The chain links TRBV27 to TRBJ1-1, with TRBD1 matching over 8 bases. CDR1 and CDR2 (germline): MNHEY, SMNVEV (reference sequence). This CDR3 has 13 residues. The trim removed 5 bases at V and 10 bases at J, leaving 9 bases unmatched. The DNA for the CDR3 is TGTGCCAGCAGTCCCATCGGACAGGGACTAGCTTTCTTT. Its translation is CASSPIGQGLAFF.

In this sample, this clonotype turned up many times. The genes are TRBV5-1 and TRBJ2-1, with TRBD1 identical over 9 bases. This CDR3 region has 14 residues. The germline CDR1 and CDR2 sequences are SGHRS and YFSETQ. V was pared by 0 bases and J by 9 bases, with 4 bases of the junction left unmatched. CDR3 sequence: CASSLGDREREQFF. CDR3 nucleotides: TGCGCCAGCAGCTTGGGGGACAGGGAACGTGAGCAGTTCTTC.

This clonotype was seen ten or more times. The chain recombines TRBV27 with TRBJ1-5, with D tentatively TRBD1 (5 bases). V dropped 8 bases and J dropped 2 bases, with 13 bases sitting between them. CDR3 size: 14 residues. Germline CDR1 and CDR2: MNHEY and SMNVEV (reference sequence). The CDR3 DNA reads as TGTGCCAGCTCACTTTGGGGGGGCAATCAGCCCCAGCATTTT. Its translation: CASSLWGGNQPQHF.

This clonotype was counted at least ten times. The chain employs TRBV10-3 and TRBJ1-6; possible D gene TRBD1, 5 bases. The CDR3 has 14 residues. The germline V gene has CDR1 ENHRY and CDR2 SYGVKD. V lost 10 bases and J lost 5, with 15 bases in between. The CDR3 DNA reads TGTGCCACCGGGGAAGGGGAAAATAATTCACCCCTCCACTTT. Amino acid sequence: CATGEGENNSPLHF.

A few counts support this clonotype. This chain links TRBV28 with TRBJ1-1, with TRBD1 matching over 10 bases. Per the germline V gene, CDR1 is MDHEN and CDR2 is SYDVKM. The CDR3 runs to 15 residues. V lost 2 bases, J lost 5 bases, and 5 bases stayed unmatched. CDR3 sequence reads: CASSLGTGVWTEAFF. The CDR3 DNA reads TGTGCCAGCAGTTTAGGGACAGGGGTTTGGACTGAAGCTTTCTTT.

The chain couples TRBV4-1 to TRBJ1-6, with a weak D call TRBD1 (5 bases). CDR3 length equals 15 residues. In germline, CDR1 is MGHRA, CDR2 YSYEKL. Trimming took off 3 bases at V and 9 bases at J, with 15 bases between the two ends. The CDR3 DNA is TGCGCCAGCAGCCAGCTACGCGGGCAGGGTTCACCCCTCCACTTT. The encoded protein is CASSQLRGQGSPLHF.

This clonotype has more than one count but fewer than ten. This chain's CDR3 is CASSGTNQPQHF. CDR3 DNA: TGTGCCAGCAGTGGGACAAATCAGCCCCAGCATTTT. The chain is built from TRBV12-3 or TRBV12-4 and TRBJ1-5, with D maybe TRBD1 (6 bases). Trimming removed 5 bases at V and 4 bases at J, with 6 bases between. CDR3 size: 12 residues.

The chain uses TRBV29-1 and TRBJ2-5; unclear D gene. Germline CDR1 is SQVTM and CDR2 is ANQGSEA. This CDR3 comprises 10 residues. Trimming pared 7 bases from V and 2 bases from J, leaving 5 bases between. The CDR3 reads CSGAQETQYF. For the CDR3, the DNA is TGCAGCGGCGCTCAAGAGACCCAGTACTTC. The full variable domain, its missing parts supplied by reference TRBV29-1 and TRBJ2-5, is SAVISQKPSRDICQRGTSLTIQCQVDSQVTMMFWYRQQPGQSLTLIATANQGSEATYESGFVIDKFPISRPNLTFSTLTVSNMSPEDSSIYLCSGAQETQYFGPGTRLLVL.

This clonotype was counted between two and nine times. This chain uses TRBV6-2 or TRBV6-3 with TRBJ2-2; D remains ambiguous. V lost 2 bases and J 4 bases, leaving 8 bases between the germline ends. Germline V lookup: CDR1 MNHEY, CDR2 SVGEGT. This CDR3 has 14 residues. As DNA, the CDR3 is TGTGCCAGCAGTTACGCCCCACCCACCGGGGAGCTGTTTTTT. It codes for CASSYAPPTGELFF.

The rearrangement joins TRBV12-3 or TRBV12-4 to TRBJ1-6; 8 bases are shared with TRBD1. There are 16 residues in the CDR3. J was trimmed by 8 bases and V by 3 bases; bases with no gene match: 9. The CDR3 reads CASSLATSGQDSPLHF. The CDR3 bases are TGTGCCAGCAGTTTGGCTACGTCGGGACAGGATTCACCCCTCCACTTT.

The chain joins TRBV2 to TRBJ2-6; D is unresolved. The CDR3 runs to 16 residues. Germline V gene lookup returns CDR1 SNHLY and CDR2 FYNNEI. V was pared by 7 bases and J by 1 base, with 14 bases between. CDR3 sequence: CASIGEPSSGANVLTF. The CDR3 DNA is TGTGCCAGCATTGGGGAACCGTCTTCTGGGGCCAACGTCCTGACTTTC.

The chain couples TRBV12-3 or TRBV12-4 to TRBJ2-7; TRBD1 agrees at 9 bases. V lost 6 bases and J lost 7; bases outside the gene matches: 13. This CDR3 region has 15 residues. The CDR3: CASRRTGTGFSEQYV. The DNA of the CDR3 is TGTGCCAGCAGACGAACCGGGACAGGGTTCAGTGAGCAGTACGTC.

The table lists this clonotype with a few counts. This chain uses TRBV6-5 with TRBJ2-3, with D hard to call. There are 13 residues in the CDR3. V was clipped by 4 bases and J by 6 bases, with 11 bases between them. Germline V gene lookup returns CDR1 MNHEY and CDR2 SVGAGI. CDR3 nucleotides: TGTGCCAGCAGTTCTCGAATTATGGATACGCAGTATTTT. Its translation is CASSSRIMDTQYF.

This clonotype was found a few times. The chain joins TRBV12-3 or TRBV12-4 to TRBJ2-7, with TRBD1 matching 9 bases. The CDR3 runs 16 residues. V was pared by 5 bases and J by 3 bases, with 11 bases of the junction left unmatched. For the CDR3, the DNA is TGTGCCAGCAGTCGAACCTCCGGGACAGGGTACTACGAGCAGTACTTC. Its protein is CASSRTSGTGYYEQYF.

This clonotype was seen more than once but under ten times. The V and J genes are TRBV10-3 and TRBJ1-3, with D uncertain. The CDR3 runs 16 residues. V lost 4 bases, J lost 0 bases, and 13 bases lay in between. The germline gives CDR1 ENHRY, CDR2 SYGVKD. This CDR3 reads CAISGQTPSSGNTIYF. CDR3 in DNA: TGTGCCATCAGTGGGCAAACCCCGAGCTCTGGAAACACCATATATTTT.

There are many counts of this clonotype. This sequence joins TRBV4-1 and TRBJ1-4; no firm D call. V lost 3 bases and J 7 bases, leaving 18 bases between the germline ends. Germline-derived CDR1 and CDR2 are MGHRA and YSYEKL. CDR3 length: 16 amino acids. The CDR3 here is CASSHSDRGGGEKLFF. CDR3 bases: TGCGCCAGCAGCCATTCTGACCGAGGAGGAGGTGAAAAACTGTTTTTT.

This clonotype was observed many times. The chain's CDR3 is CASRKGQSTDTQYF. CDR3 in DNA: TGCGCCAGCCGCAAGGGGCAAAGCACAGATACGCAGTATTTT. This rearrangement joins TRBV5-1 to TRBJ2-3, with a weak D call TRBD1 (5 bases). Germline values: CDR1 SGHRS, CDR2 YFSETQ. V lost 7 bases to trimming and J lost 0 bases, with 12 bases between them. The CDR3 is 14 residues long. The whole variable domain, remainder taken from reference TRBV5-1 and TRBJ2-3, is KAGVTQTPRYLIKTRGQQVTLSCSPISGHRSVSWYQQTPGQGLQFLFEYFSETQRNKGNFPGRFSGRQFSNSRSEMNVSTLELGDSALYLCASRKGQSTDTQYFGPGTRLTVL.

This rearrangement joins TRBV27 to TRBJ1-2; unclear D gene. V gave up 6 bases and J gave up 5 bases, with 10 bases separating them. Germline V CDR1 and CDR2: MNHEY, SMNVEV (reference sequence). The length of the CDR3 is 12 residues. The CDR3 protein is CASRSDRYGYTF. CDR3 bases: TGTGCCAGCAGGTCCGACCGGTATGGCTACACCTTC.

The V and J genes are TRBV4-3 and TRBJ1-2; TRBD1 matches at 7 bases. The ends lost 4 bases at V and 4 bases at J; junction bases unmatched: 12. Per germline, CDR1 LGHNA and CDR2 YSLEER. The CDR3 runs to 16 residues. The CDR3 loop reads CASSPHTAGGSYGYTF. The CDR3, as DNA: TGCGCCAGCAGCCCGCACACCGCAGGGGGGAGCTATGGCTACACCTTC.

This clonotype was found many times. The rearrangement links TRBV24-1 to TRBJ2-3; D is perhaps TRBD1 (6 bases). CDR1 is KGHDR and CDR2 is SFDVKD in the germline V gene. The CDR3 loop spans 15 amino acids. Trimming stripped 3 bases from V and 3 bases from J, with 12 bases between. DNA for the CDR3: TGTGCCACCAGTGATAGGTCTCAGGGGACAGATACGCAGTATTTT. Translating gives CATSDRSQGTDTQYF.

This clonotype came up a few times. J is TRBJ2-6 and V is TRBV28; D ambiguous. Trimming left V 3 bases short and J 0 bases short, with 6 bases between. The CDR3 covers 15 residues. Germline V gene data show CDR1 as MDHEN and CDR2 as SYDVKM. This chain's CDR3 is CASSFEPSGANVLTF. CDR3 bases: TGTGCCAGCAGTTTTGAGCCCTCTGGGGCCAACGTCCTGACTTTC. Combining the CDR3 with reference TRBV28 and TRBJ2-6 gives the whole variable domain DVKVTQSSRYLVKRTGEKVFLECVQDMDHENMFWYRQDPGLGLRLIYFSYDVKMKEKGDIPEGYSVSREKKERFSLILESASTNQTSMYLCASSFEPSGANVLTFGAGSRLTVL.

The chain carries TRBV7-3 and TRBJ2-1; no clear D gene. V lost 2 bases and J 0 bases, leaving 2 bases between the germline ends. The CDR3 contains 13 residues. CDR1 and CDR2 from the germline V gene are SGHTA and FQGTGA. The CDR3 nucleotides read TGTGCCAGCAGCTTACGCTCCTACAATGAGCAGTTCTTC. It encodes CASSLRSYNEQFF.

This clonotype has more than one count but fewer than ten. CDR3 sequence reads: CASGTQNQPQHF. CDR3 coding DNA: TGTGCCAGCGGGACACAAAATCAGCCCCAGCATTTT. The rearrangement uses TRBV6-6 and TRBJ1-5, with a possible D match to TRBD1 (6 bases). V was clipped by 8 bases and J by 4 bases, with 9 bases between them. The CDR3 is 12 residues long. The V gene's germline CDR1 is MNHNY and CDR2 SVGAGI (reference sequence).

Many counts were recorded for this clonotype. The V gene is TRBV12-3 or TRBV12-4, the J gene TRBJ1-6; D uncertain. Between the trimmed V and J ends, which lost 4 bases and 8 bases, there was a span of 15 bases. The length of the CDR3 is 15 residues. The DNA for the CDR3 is TGTGCCAGCAGTTGGGGAGGCGGGCCAGATTCACCCCTCCACTTT. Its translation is CASSWGGGPDSPLHF.

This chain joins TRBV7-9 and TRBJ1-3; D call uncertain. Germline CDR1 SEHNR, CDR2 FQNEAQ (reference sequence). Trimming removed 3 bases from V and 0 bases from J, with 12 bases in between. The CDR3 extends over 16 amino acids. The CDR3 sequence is CASSFPTPNSGNTIYF. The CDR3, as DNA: TGTGCCAGCAGCTTCCCAACACCGAACTCTGGAAACACCATATATTTT.

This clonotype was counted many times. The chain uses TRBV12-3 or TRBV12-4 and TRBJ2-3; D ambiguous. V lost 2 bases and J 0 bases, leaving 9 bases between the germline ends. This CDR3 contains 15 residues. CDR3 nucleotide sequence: TGTGCCAGCAGTTTAAGTGGTACTAGCACAGATACGCAGTATTTT. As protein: CASSLSGTSTDTQYF.

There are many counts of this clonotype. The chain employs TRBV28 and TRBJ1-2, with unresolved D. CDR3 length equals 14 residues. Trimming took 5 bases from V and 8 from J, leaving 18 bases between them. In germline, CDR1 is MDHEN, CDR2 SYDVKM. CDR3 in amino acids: CASSGSLGLYGYTF. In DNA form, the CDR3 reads TGTGCCAGCAGTGGATCCTTGGGCCTCTACGGCTACACCTTC.

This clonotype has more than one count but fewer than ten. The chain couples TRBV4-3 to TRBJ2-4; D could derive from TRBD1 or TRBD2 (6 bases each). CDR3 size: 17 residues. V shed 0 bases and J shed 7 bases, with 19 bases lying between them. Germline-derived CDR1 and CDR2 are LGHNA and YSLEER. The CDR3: CASSQDLGGRAMNIQYF. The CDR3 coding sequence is TGCGCCAGCAGCCAAGATCTGGGGGGCAGGGCGATGAACATTCAGTACTTC.

The CDR3, as DNA: TGTGCCAGCAGCCAGGGACTATCAGGGACCCAGTACTTC. This translates into CASSQGLSGTQYF. The rearrangement uses TRBV7-3 and TRBJ2-5, with 7 nucleotides matching TRBD2. The CDR3 covers 13 residues. Germline-derived CDR1 and CDR2 are SGHTA and FQGTGA. V lost 5 bases, J lost 7 bases, and 7 bases stayed unmatched.

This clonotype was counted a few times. The CDR3 DNA sequence: TGTGCCAGCAGTTTGGGCTTTAACCACCAGCCCCAGCATTTT. Protein sequence: CASSLGFNHQPQHF. The chain recombines TRBV27 with TRBJ1-5, with D hard to call. Per the germline V gene, CDR1 is MNHEY and CDR2 is SMNVEV (reference sequence). The CDR3 covers 14 residues. The V and J ends lost 3 bases and 7 bases respectively, with 13 bases between them.

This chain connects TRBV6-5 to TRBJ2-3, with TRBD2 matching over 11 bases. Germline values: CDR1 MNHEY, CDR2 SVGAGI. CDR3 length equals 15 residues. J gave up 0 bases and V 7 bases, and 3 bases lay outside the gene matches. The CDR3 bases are TGTGCCAGCATCAGACTAGCGGGGAGCACAGATACGCAGTATTTT. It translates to CASIRLAGSTDTQYF.

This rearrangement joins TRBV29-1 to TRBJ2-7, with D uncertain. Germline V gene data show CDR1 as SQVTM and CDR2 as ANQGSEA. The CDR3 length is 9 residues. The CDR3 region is CSVDIPQRV. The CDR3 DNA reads TGCAGCGTTGATATTCCCCAGAGGGTC.